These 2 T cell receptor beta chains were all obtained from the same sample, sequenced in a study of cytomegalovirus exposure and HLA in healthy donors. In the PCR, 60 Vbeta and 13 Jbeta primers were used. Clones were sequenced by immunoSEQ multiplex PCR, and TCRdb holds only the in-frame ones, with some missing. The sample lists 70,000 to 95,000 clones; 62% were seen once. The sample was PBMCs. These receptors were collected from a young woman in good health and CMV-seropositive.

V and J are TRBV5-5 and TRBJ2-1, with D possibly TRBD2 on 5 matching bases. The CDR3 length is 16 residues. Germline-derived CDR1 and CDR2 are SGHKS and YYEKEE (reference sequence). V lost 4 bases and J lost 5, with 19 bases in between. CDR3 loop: CASSRYGSADNNEQFF. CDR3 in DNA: TGTGCCAGCAGCCGATACGGTAGCGCCGACAACAATGAGCAGTTCTTC.

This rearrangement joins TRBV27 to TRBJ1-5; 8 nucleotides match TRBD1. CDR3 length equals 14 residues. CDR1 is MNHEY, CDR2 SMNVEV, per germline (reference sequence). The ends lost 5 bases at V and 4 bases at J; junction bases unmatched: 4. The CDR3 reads CASSTRTGNQPQHF. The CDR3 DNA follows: TGTGCCAGCAGTACACGGACAGGGAATCAGCCCCAGCATTTT.